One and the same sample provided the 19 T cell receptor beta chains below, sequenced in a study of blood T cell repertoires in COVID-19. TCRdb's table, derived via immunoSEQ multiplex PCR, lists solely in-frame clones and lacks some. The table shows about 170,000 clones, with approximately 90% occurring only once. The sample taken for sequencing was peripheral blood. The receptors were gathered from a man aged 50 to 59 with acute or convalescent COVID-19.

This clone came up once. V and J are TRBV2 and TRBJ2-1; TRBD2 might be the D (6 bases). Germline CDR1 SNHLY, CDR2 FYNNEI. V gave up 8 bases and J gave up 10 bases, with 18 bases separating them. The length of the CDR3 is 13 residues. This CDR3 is CASGSSAKGEQFF. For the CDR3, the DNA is TGTGCCAGCGGTTCTAGCGCAAAAGGGGAGCAGTTCTTC.

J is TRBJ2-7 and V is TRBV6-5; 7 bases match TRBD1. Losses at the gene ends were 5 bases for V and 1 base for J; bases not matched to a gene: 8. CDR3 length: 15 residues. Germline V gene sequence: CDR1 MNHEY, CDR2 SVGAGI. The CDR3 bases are TGTGCCAGCAGTAGGGACAGACCAACTTCCTACGAGCAGTACTTC. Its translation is CASSRDRPTSYEQYF.

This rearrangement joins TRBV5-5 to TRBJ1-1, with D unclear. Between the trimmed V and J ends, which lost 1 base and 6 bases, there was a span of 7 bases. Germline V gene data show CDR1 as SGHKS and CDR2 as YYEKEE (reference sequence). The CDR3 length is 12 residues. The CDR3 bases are TGTGCCAGCAGCTTGTGGGGAGCTGAAGCTTTCTTT. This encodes CASSLWGAEAFF.

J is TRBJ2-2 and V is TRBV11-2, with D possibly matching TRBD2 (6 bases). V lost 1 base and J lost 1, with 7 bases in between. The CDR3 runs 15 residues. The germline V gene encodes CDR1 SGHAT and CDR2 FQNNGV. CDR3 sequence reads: CASSLGTKNTGELFF. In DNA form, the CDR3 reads TGTGCCAGCAGCTTAGGGACTAAGAACACCGGGGAGCTGTTTTTT.

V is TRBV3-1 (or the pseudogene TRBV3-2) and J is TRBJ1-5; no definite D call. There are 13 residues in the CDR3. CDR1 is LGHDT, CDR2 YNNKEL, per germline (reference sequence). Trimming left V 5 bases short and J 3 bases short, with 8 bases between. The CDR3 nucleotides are TGTGCCAGCAGCGCGGACTACAATCAGCCCCAGCATTTT. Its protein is CASSADYNQPQHF.

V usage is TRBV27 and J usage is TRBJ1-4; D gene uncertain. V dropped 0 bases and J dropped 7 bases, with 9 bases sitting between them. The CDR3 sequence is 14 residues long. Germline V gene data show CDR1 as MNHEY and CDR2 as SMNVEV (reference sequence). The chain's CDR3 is CASSLSRGSEKLFF. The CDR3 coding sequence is TGTGCCAGCAGTTTATCCCGGGGTAGTGAAAAACTGTTTTTT.

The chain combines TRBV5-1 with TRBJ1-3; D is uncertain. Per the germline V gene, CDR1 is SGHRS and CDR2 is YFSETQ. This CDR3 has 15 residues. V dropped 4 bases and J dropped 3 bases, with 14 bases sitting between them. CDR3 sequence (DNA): TGCGCCAGCAGCCCTCGGGAGGGAGGTGGAAACACCATATATTTT. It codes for CASSPREGGGNTIYF.

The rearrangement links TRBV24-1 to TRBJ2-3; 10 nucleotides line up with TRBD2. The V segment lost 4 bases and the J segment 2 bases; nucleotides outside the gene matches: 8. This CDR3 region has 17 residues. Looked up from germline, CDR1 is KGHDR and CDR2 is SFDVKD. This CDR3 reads CATSDRRTSGLTDTQYF. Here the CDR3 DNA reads TGTGCCACCAGTGACCGACGGACTAGCGGCCTCACAGATACGCAGTATTTT.

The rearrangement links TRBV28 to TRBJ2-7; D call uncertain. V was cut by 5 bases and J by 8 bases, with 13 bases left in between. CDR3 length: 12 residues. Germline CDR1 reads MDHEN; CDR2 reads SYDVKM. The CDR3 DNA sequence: TGTGCCAGCAGTACGCTCCACAGCAAGCAGTACTTC. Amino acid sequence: CASSTLHSKQYF.

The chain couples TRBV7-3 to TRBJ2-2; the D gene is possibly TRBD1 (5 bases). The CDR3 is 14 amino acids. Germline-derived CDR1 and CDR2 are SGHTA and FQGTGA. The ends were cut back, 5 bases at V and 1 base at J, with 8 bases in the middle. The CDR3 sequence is CASSLQENTGELFF. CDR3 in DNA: TGTGCCAGCAGCCTACAGGAGAACACCGGGGAGCTGTTTTTT.

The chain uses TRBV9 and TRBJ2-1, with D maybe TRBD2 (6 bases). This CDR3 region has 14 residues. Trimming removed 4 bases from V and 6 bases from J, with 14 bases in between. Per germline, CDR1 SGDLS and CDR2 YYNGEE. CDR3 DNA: TGTGCCAGCAGCCCCGGGGGTTTTGGCAATGAGCAGTTCTTC. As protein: CASSPGGFGNEQFF.

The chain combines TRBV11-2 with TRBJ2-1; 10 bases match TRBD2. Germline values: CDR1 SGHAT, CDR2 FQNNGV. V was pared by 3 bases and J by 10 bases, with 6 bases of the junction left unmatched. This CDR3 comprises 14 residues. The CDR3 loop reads CASSFLPSGREQFF. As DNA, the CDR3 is TGTGCCAGCAGCTTTCTCCCTAGCGGGAGAGAGCAGTTCTTC.

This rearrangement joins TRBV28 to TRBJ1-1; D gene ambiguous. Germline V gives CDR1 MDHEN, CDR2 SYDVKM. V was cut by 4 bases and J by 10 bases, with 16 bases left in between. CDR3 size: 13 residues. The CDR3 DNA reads TGTGCCAGCAGTTCGATGGACTCGGCCCTAGCTTTCTTT. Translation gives CASSSMDSALAFF.

Here the CDR3 DNA reads TGTGCCAGCAGCCCTCCGGACAGGGGGGACACTGAAGCTTTCTTT. Encoded protein: CASSPPDRGDTEAFF. The gene calls are TRBV28 and TRBJ1-1; TRBD1 matches 10 bases. This CDR3 has 15 residues. Germline V gene lookup returns CDR1 MDHEN and CDR2 SYDVKM. Losses at the gene ends were 6 bases for V and 3 bases for J; bases not matched to a gene: 7.

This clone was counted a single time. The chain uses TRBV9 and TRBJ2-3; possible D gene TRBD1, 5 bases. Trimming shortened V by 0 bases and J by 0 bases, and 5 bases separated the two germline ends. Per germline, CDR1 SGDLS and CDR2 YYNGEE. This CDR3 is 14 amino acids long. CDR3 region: CASSVGGSTDTQYF. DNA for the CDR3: TGTGCCAGCAGCGTAGGGGGCAGCACAGATACGCAGTATTTT.

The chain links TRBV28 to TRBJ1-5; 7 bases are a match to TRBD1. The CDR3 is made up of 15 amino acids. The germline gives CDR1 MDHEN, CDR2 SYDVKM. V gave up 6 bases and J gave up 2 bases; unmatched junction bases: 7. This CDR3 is CASSSTGIRNQPQHF. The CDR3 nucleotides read TGTGCCAGCAGCTCGACAGGGATACGCAATCAGCCCCAGCATTTT.

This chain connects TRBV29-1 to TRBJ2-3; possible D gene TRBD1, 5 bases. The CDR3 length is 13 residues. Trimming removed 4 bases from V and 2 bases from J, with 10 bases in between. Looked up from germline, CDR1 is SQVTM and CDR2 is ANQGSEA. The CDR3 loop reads CSVGQIITDTQYF. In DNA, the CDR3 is TGCAGCGTTGGACAGATTATCACAGATACGCAGTATTTT.

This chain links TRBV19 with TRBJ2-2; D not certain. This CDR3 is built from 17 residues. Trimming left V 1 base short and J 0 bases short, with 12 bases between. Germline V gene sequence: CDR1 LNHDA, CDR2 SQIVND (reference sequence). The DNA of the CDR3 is TGTGCCAGTAGTATAGGATTTGATTGGCCGAACACCGGGGAGCTGTTTTTT. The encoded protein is CASSIGFDWPNTGELFF.

CDR3 region: CATRPCPGQGSEKLFF. In DNA form, the CDR3 reads TGCGCCACCAGACCATGTCCGGGACAGGGGTCCGAAAAACTGTTTTTT. This rearrangement joins TRBV10-1 to TRBJ1-4, with TRBD1 identical over 10 bases. The CDR3 spans 16 residues. V shed 10 bases, J shed 8 bases, and the junction held 16 bases outside the gene matches. Germline V gene sequence: CDR1 WNHNN, CDR2 SYGVQD (reference sequence).